This TCR beta chain was profiled in a study of blood T cell repertoires in COVID-19. The overall study: COVID-19 samples collected from the United States, Italy and Spain covered acute and convalescent phases. T cells, B-cell-depleted T cells, or PBMCs supplied cDNA or gDNA.

As handled by the study authors: Amplified reference gene primers provided the basis for estimating nucleated cell counts. Some clones are missing from TCRdb's copy, which holds only in-frame ones; the method was immunoSEQ multiplex PCR. V, J and clone size are those of that table, while D and trimming were read from the DNA. The repertoire includes under 300,000 clones, roughly 89% of them detected once, and approximately 2.1% sits in the top ten. Germline V gene data show CDR1 as SNHLY and CDR2 as FYNNEI. V lost 5 bases to trimming and J lost 8 bases, with 12 bases between them. The CDR3 runs to 12 residues. Seattle's enrolled individuals joined amid active infection and were then monitored longitudinally.

The specimen was peripheral blood. The TCR was taken from a woman aged 55-75 years with COVID-19, enrolled during active disease. The chain is built from TRBV2 and TRBJ1-2; possibly TRBD1 for D (5 bases). This chain's CDR3 is CASSNRPSGYTF. The CDR3 nucleotides are TGTGCCAGCAGTAACAGGCCCTCGGGCTACACCTTC.